This TCR beta chain was captured by sequencing in a study of OX40 agonist ivuxolimab in advanced cancers. The method was immunoSEQ multiplex PCR; TCRdb's version includes in-frame clones alone and lacks a portion of them. The data hold fewer than 85,000 clones, with over 75% observed a single time. J gave up 3 bases and V 3 bases, and 0 bases lay outside the gene matches. Germline V gene data show CDR1 as KGHSH and CDR2 as LQKENI. The length of the CDR3 is 13 residues. This chain connects TRBV18 to TRBJ1-2; 8 bases map to TRBD1. The clonotype comes from an adult with an advanced solid tumor such as melanoma, head and neck, liver or kidney cancer. The source material was CD4+ or CD8+ T cells sorted from blood, sampled in a trial of the OX40 agonist ivuxolimab. The CDR3 nucleotides read TGTGCCAGCTCACCGGACAGGGACTATGGCTACACCTTC. This gives the protein CASSPDRDYGYTF.